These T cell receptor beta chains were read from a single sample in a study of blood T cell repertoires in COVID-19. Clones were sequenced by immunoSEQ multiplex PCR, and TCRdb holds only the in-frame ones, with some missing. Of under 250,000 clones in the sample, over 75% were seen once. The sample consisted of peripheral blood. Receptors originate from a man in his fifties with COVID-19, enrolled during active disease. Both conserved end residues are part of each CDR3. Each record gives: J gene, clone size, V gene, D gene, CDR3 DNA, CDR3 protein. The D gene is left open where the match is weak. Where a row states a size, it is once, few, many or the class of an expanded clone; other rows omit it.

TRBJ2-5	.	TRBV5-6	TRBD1	TGTGCCAGCAGCTTGCTGAGACAGGGGGCTTGGGAGACCCAGTACTTC	CASSLLRQGAWETQYF
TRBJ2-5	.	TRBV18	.	TGTGCCAGCTCACTCGGACAGCAAGAGACCCAGTACTTC	CASSLGQQETQYF
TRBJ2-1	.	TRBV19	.	TGTGCCAGTAGTATAGAGAGGGGGGGCGTCAATGAGCAGTTCTTC	CASSIERGGVNEQFF
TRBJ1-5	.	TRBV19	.	TGTGCCAGTAGTCGGGAGGCACCCGGGCATCAGCCCCAGCATTTT	CASSREAPGHQPQHF
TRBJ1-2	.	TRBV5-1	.	TGCGCCAGCAGCTTGTGGGGGGAATCCTATGGCTACACCTTC	CASSLWGESYGYTF
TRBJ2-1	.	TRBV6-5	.	TGTGCCAGCAGCGTATCCAAGAGCTCCTACAATGAGCAGTTCTTC	CASSVSKSSYNEQFF
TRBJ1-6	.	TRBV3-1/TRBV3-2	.	TGTGCCAGCAGCCAACCGGGGGGAGTTAATTCACCCCTCCACTTT	CASSQPGGVNSPLHF
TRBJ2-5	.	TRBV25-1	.	TGTGCCAGCAGTGACCGCCGGTACCAAGAGACCCAGTACTTC	CASSDRRYQETQYF
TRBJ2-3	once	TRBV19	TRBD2	TGTGCCAGTAGTAACCGACTAGCGGAGGGGACAGATACGCAGTATTTT	CASSNRLAEGTDTQYF
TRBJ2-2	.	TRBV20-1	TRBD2	TGCAGTGCTAGTATGAGCGGGGGGTTTATCGGGGAGCTGTTTTTT	CSASMSGGFIGELFF
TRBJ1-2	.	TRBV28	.	TGTGCCAGCAGTTTAGGAGGGACTACTCCGGGCTACACCTTC	CASSLGGTTPGYTF
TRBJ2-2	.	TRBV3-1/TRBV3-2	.	TGTGCCAGCAGCCAAGACCCGGGCACCGGGGAGCTGTTTTTT	CASSQDPGTGELFF
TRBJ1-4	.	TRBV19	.	TGTGCCAGTAGTATTGGACTGGTCACAACTAATGAAAAACTGTTTTTT	CASSIGLVTTNEKLFF
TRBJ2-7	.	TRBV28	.	TGTGCCAGCAAGACTCACCGAGACAGCTACACCTACGAGCAGTACTTC	CASKTHRDSYTYEQYF
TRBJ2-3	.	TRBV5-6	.	TGTGCCAGCAGCTTGCAGGGGTCCGGCACAGATACGCAGTATTTT	CASSLQGSGTDTQYF
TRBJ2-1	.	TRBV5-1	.	TGCGCCAGCAGCTTGGATCTAGCGCTCTACAATGAGCAGTTCTTC	CASSLDLALYNEQFF
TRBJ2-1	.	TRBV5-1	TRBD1	TGCGCCAGCACCCCCGGGACAGGGGACGGGAATGAGCAGTTCTTC	CASTPGTGDGNEQFF
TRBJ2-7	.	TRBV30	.	TGTGCCTGGAGCCAGGGGCCAGGCGGGGGTTACGAGCAGTACTTC	CAWSQGPGGGYEQYF
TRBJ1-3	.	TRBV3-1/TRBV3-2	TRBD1	TGTGCCAGCAGCATGGACAGGGCTGGAAACACCATATATTTT	CASSMDRAGNTIYF
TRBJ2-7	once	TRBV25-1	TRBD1	TGTGCCAGCAGTGAAAGACAGGGTTCCTACGAGCAGTACTTC	CASSERQGSYEQYF
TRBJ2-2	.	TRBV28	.	TGTGCCAGCAGGAAACCTTACCAGGGGTTCGGGGAGCTGTTTTTT	CASRKPYQGFGELFF
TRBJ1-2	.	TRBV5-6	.	TGTGCCAGCAGCTTGTATCGCCCCCGGGGGATGAACTATGGCTACACCTTC	CASSLYRPRGMNYGYTF
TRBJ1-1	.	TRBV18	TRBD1	TGTGCCAGCTCACCAGGACAGGGGGCTACAAACACTGAAGCTTTCTTT	CASSPGQGATNTEAFF
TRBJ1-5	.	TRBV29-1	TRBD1	TGCAGCGCCACAACCGGGACAGCTTATAATCAGCCCCAGCATTTT	CSATTGTAYNQPQHF
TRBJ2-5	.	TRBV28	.	TGTGCCAGCAGTTTAGACGGGGTTATAGAGACCCAGTACTTC	CASSLDGVIETQYF
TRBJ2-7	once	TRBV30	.	TGTGCCTGGAGTGGGGGCTCCAAGAGAGGGGAGGCCTACGAGCAGTACTTC	CAWSGGSKRGEAYEQYF
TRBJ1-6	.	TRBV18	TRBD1	TGTGCCAGCTCCGTCCCGGGACAGGGGACGAGGTCACCCCTCCACTTT	CASSVPGQGTRSPLHF
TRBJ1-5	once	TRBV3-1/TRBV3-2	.	TGTGCCAGCAGCCCCACCGACCCTGCGGGCAATCAGCCCCAGCATTTT	CASSPTDPAGNQPQHF
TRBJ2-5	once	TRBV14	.	TGTGCCAGCAGCCAAGCCGACGCGGTGGAGACCCAGTACTTC	CASSQADAVETQYF
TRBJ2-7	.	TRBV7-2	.	TGTGCCAGCAGCTTAGGGGCAGGCTACGAGCAGTACTTC	CASSLGAGYEQYF
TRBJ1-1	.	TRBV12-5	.	TGTGCTAGTGGCCGCCCGGTCGCAGGGTCTGAAGCTTTCTTT	CASGRPVAGSEAFF
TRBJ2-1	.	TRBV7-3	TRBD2	TGTGCCAGCAGCCTCAGCGGGCTAGCGGTATACAATGAGCAGTTCTTC	CASSLSGLAVYNEQFF
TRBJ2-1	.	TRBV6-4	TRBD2	TGTGCCAGCAGTGTAGGGACTAGCCCCATCGAGGAGCAGTTCTTC	CASSVGTSPIEEQFF
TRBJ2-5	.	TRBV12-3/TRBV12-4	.	TGTGCCAGCACTCCTACTAGTGGGGAGGCCCAGTACTTC	CASTPTSGEAQYF
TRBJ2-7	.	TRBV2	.	TGTGCCAGCAGTGAGCGAGGGCCAAGAGGCGAGCAGTACTTC	CASSERGPRGEQYF
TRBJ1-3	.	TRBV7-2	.	TGTGCCAGCAGCTTAAACCCAGGAGGAAACACCATATATTTT	CASSLNPGGNTIYF
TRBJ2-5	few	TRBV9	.	TGTGCCAGCAGCGCCAGGGGTTCAGAGACCCAGTACTTC	CASSARGSETQYF
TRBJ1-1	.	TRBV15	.	TGTGCCACCAGCAGAAAAGGATACAGGGTAGGGACTGAAGCTTTCTTT	CATSRKGYRVGTEAFF
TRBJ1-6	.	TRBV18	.	TGTGCCAGCTCACAAACAGAGACGAATTCACCCCTCCACTTT	CASSQTETNSPLHF
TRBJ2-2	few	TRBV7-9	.	TGTGCCAGCACAGGCGGGCAGGCAAACACCGGGGAGCTGTTTTTT	CASTGGQANTGELFF
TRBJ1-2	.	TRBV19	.	TGTGCCAGTAGTGAGGCCAGACCCAACTATGGCTACACCTTC	CASSEARPNYGYTF
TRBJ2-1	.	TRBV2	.	TGTGCCAGCACCATGCGACAGGTCCACGGCAATGAGCAGTTCTTC	CASTMRQVHGNEQFF
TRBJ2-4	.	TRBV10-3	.	TGTGCCATCAGTGACCCGTACCAGGTGACCAAAAACATTCAGTACTTC	CAISDPYQVTKNIQYF
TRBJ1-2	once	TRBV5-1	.	TGCGCCAGCAGCCCCAGAGGGGAGGGTGGCTACACCTTC	CASSPRGEGGYTF
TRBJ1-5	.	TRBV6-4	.	TGTGCCAGCAGTGACCAAGTGGGGGGAGGTCAGCCCCAGCATTTT	CASSDQVGGGQPQHF
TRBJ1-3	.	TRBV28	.	TGTGCCAGCAGGACAGGTGTTGGAAACACCATATATTTT	CASRTGVGNTIYF
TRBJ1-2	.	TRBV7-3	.	TGTGCCAGCAGCTTCGACAGTGACTATGGCTACACCTTC	CASSFDSDYGYTF